These 9 T cell receptor beta chains were sequenced from one sample in a study of CD8 T cells in ankylosing spondylitis. TCRdb analysed the 5' RACE reads with MiXCR anew, one entry per CDR3 protein. The data contain over 150,000 distinct CDR3 sequences, 15% to 20% of them singletons. Sequenced material: blood, either unsorted or a sorted T cell fraction (not recorded which). Every receptor here comes from a male donor under 35 with ankylosing spondylitis or in good health (not recorded which).

This clonotype occurred a few times. The gene calls are TRBV20-1 and TRBJ2-1; 10 positions agree with TRBD2. Germline V gives CDR1 DFQATT, CDR2 SNEGSKA (reference sequence). V was pared by 4 bases and J by 7 bases, with 7 bases of the junction left unmatched. The CDR3 runs to 14 residues. This CDR3 is CSAKRSGRENEQFF. DNA of the CDR3: TGCAGTGCTAAAAGGAGCGGGAGGGAAAATGAGCAGTTCTTC.

The rearrangement joins TRBV6-5 to TRBJ2-1; possibly TRBD1 or TRBD2 for D (7 bases each). V dropped 6 bases and J dropped 0 bases, with 27 bases sitting between them. Germline CDR1 and CDR2: MNHEY and SVGAGI. The CDR3 consists of 20 residues. The CDR3 coding sequence is TGTGCCAGCAGCGCATCAGGGGAGGGGGCGCTACCTGGCTCCTACAATGAGCAGTTCTTC. It specifies CASSASGEGALPGSYNEQFF.

The sample holds many counts of this clonotype. The gene calls are TRBV20-1 and TRBJ2-1; 7 bases agree with TRBD1. This CDR3 region has 14 residues. V lost 0 bases, J lost 12 bases, and 11 bases stayed unmatched. Germline loops: CDR1 DFQATT, CDR2 SNEGSKA (reference sequence). CDR3 sequence: CSARELQPGQSQFF. The CDR3 region has the DNA TGCAGTGCTAGAGAACTGCAACCGGGACAGTCGCAGTTCTTC.

This clonotype was seen many times. The chain carries TRBV6-1 and TRBJ2-7, with D unclear. The germline V gene has CDR1 MNHNS and CDR2 SASEGT. The CDR3 length is 15 residues. The V end lost 7 bases, the J end lost 0 bases, and 16 bases lay between the germline ends. The CDR3 region has the DNA TGTGCCAGCACGAAAACGCTTGATCCCTCCTACGAGCAGTACTTC. It translates to CASTKTLDPSYEQYF.

This clonotype was counted many times. The chain couples TRBV12-3 or TRBV12-4 to TRBJ1-5; 12 bases match TRBD1. CDR3 size: 16 residues. After removal of 0 bases from V and 6 bases from J, the junction contained 3 bases not matched to a gene. The CDR3 coding sequence is TGTGCCAGCAGTTTAGCGATGGGACAGGGGGCTCAGCCCCAGCATTTT. As protein: CASSLAMGQGAQPQHF.

This clonotype was seen many times. V usage is TRBV24-1 and J usage is TRBJ2-1; TRBD1 or TRBD2 may be the D gene (5 bases each). From germline, CDR1 is KGHDR and CDR2 SFDVKD. The CDR3 totals 11 residues. Trimming removed 3 bases at V and 9 bases at J, with 5 bases between. The CDR3 region has the DNA TGTGCCACCAGTGATGGGGGTGAGCAGTTCTTC. This encodes CATSDGGEQFF.

This clonotype was found many times. The genes are TRBV29-1 and TRBJ2-4, with a possible D match to TRBD2 (6 bases). CDR1 and CDR2 from the germline V gene are SQVTM and ANQGSEA. Trimming left V 3 bases short and J 8 bases short, with 11 bases between. The CDR3 totals 12 residues. CDR3 region: CSVEKGGDIQYF. CDR3 sequence (DNA): TGCAGCGTTGAGAAGGGAGGTGACATTCAGTACTTC.

This clonotype appeared many times. V gene TRBV5-5 combines with J gene TRBJ2-5; 7 bases align to TRBD2. CDR3 length: 18 residues. After removal of 2 bases from V and 5 bases from J, the junction contained 18 bases not matched to a gene. Germline loops: CDR1 SGHKS, CDR2 YYEKEE (reference sequence). As DNA, the CDR3 is TGTGCCAGCAGCTTAGGGCTAGCGGCCACCGTGGGGGGGGAGACCCAGTACTTC. Its protein is CASSLGLAATVGGETQYF.

V is TRBV20-1 and J is TRBJ2-1, with D perhaps assigned TRBD1 or TRBD2 (5 bases each). CDR3 length: 16 amino acids. The V end lost 2 bases, the J end lost 4 bases, and 18 bases lay between the germline ends. The germline V gene encodes CDR1 DFQATT and CDR2 SNEGSKA (reference sequence). CDR3 coding DNA: TGCAGTGCTAGACGGGCCGGGGCCTTCACATACAATGAGCAGTTCTTC. Protein product: CSARRAGAFTYNEQFF.